This T cell receptor beta chain was documented in a study of cytomegalovirus exposure and HLA in healthy donors. Study-level points and caveats: An assumption of roughly uniform sequencing depth across donors underlay the presence/absence analyses. There were several of the most significant clusters that appeared linked to common viral pathogens in a later analysis.

Researchers ran the PCR with 60 Vbeta and 13 Jbeta primers. Method: immunoSEQ multiplex PCR; TCRdb's copy keeps in-frame clones and lacks some. The sample holds 43,000 or so clones, approximately 60% seen once. The CDR3 runs to 16 residues. V was pared by 6 bases and J by 2 bases, with 9 bases of the junction left unmatched. CDR1 and CDR2 from the germline V gene are KGHSH and LQKENI. With regard to this clone: Its antigen remains unknown.

Sequencing was done on a sample of PBMCs. The clonotype comes from a human donor in good health. The chain couples TRBV18 to TRBJ1-2, with 10 bases matching TRBD1. In DNA form, the CDR3 reads TGTGCCAGCTCGCACCGGGACAGGGGCCTGAACTATGGCTACACCTTC. Amino acids: CASSHRDRGLNYGYTF.